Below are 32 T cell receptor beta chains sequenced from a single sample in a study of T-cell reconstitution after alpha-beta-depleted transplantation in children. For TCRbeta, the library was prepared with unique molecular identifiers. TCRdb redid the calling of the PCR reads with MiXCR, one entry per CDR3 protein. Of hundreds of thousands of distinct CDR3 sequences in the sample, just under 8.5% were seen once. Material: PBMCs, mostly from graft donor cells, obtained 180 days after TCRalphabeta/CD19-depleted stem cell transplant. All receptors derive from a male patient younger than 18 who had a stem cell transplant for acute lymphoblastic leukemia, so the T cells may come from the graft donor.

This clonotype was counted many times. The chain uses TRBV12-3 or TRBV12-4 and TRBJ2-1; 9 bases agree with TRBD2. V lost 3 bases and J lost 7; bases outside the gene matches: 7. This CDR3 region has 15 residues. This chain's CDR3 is CASSLAGGPGNEQFF. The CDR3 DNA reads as TGTGCCAGCAGTTTGGCGGGAGGGCCGGGGAATGAGCAGTTCTTC.

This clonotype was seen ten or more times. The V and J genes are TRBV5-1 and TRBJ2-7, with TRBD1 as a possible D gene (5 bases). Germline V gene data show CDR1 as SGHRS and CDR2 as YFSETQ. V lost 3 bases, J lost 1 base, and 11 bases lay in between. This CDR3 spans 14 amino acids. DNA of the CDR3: TGCGCCAGCAGCTCACTTGGACATTCCTACGAGCAGTACTTC. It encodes CASSSLGHSYEQYF. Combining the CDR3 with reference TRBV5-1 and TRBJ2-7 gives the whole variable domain KAGVTQTPRYLIKTRGQQVTLSCSPISGHRSVSWYQQTPGQGLQFLFEYFSETQRNKGNFPGRFSGRQFSNSRSEMNVSTLELGDSALYLCASSSLGHSYEQYFGPGTRLTVT.

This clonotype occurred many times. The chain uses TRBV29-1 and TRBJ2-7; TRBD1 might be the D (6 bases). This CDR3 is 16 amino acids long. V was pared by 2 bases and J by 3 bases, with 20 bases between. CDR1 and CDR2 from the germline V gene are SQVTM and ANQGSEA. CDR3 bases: TGCAGCGTTGAATTCAGCCCCAGGCAGGGGAACTACGAGCAGTACTTC. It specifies CSVEFSPRQGNYEQYF.

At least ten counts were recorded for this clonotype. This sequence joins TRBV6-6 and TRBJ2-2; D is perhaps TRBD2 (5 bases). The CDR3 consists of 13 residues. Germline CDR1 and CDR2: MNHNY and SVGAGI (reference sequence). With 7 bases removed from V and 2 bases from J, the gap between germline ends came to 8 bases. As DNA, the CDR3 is TGTGCCAGCATGGCGGGTAACACCGGGGAGCTGTTTTTT. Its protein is CASMAGNTGELFF.

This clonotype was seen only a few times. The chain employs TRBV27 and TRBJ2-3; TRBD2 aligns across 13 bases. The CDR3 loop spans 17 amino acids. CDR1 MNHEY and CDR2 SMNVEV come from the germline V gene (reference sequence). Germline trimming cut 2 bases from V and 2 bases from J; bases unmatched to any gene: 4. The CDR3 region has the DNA TGTGCCAGCAGTTTAGGACTAGCGGGAGTGTTCACAGATACGCAGTATTTT. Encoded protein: CASSLGLAGVFTDTQYF.

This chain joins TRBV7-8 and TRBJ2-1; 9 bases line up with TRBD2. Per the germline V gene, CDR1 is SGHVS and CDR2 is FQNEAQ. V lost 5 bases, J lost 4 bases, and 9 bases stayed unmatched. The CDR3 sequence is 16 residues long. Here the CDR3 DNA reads TGTGCCAGCAGCACCAGGCGGACTAGCGAGTACAATGAGCAGTTCTTC. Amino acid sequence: CASSTRRTSEYNEQFF.

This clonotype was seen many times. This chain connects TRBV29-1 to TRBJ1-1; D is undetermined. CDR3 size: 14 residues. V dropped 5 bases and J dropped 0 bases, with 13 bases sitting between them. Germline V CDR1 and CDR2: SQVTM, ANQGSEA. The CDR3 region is CSVRSPPMNTEAFF. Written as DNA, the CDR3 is TGCAGCGTTCGATCCCCCCCAATGAACACTGAAGCTTTCTTT.

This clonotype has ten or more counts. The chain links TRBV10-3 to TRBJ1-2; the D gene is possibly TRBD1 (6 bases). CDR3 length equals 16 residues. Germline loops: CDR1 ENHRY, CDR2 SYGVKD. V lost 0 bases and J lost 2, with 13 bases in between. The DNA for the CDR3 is TGTGCCATCAGTGAGTCTGCGGGACAAGTGAACTATGGCTACACCTTC. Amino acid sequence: CAISESAGQVNYGYTF.

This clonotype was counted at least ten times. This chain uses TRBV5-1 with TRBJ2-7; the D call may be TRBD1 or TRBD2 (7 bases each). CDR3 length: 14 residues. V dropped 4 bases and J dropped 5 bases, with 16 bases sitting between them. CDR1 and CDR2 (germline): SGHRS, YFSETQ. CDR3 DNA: TGCGCCAGCAGCCCGACAGGGAGGGAGCACGAGCAGTACTTC. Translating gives CASSPTGREHEQYF.

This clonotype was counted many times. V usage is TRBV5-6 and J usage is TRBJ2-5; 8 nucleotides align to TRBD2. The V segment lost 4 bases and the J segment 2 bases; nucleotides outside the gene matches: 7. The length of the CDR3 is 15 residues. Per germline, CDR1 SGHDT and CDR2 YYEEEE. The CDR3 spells CASSPGTRAQETQYF. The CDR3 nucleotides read TGTGCCAGCAGCCCCGGGACTAGAGCGCAAGAGACCCAGTACTTC. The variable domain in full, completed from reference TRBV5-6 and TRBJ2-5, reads DAGVTQSPTHLIKTRGQQVTLRCSPKSGHDTVSWYQQALGQGPQFIFQYYEEEERQRGNFPDRFSGHQFPNYSSELNVNALLLGDSALYLCASSPGTRAQETQYFGPGTRLLVL.

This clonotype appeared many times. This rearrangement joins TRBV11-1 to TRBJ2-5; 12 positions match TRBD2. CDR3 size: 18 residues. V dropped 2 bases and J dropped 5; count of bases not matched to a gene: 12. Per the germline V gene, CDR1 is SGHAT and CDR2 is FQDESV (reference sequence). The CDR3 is CASSLRGTSGPSGETQYF. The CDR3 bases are TGTGCCAGCAGCTTACGAGGGACTAGCGGGCCCTCGGGGGAGACCCAGTACTTC.

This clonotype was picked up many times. CDR3 DNA sequence: TGTGCCAGCAGCTCAGACTTGACCTACGAGCAGTACTTC. This codes for CASSSDLTYEQYF. The chain has TRBV7-8 and TRBJ2-7; D is uncertain. V shed 4 bases and J shed 2 bases, with 9 bases lying between them. The CDR3 runs to 13 residues. CDR1 and CDR2 (germline): SGHVS, FQNEAQ.

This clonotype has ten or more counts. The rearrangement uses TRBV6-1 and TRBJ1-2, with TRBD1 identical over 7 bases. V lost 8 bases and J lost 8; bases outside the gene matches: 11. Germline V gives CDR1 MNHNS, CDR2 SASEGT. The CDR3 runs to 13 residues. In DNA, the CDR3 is TGTGCCAGCGGCACCGGGACAGTTGGAGGCTACACCTTC. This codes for CASGTGTVGGYTF.

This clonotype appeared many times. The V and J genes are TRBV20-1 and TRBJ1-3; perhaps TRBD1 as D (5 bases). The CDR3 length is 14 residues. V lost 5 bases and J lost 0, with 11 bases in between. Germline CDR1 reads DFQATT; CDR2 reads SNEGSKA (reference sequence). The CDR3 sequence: CSARDRYSGNTIYF. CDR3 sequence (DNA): TGCAGTGCTCGTGACAGATACTCTGGAAACACCATATATTTT.

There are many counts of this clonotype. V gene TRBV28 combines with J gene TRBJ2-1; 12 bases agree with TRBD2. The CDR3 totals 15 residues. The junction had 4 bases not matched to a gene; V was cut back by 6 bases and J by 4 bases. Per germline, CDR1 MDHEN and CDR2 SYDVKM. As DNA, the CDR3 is TGTGCCAGCAGGCCTGGACTAGCGGGGTACAATGAGCAGTTCTTC. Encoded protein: CASRPGLAGYNEQFF. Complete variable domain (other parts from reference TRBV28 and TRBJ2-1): DVKVTQSSRYLVKRTGEKVFLECVQDMDHENMFWYRQDPGLGLRLIYFSYDVKMKEKGDIPEGYSVSREKKERFSLILESASTNQTSMYLCASRPGLAGYNEQFFGPGTRLTVL.

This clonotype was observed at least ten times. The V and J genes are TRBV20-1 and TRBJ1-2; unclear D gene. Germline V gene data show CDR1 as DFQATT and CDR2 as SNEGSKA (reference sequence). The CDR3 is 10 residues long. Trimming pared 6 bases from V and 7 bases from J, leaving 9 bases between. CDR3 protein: CSAPEGGYTF. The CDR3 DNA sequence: TGCAGTGCCCCAGAGGGTGGCTACACCTTC.

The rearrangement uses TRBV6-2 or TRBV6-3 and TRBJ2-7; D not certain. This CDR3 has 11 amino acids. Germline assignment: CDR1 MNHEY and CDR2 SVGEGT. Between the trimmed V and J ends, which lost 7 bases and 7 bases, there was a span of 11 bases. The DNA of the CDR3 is TGTGCCAGCACCTCTCACATGGAGCAGTACTTC. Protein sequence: CASTSHMEQYF.

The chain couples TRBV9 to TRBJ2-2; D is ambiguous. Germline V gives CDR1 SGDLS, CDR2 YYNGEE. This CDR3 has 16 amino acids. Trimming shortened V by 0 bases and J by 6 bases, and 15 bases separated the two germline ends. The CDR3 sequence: CASSVAPIMRSGELFF. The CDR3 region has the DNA TGTGCCAGCAGCGTAGCCCCGATTATGAGGTCCGGGGAGCTGTTTTTT.

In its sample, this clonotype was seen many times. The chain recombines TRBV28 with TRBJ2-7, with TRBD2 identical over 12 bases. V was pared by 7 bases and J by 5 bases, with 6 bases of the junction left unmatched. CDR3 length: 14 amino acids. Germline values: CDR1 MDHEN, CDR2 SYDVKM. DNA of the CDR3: TGTGCCAGCAACCGACTAGCGGGAGCCCACGAGCAGTACTTC. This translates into CASNRLAGAHEQYF.

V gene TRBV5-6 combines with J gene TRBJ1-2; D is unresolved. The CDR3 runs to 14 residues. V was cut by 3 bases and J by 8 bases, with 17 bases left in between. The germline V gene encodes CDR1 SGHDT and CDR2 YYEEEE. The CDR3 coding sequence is TGTGCCAGCAGCTACGGTCAGCTGTCTATGGGCTACACCTTC. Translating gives CASSYGQLSMGYTF.

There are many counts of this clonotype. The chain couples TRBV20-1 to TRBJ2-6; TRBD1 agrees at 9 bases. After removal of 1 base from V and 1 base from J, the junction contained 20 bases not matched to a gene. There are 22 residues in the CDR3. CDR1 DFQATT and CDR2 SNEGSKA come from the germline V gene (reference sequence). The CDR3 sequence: CSARVAGQGLRWLPSGANVLTF. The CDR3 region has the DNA TGCAGTGCTAGAGTTGCGGGACAGGGCTTGAGATGGCTCCCTTCTGGGGCCAACGTCCTGACTTTC.

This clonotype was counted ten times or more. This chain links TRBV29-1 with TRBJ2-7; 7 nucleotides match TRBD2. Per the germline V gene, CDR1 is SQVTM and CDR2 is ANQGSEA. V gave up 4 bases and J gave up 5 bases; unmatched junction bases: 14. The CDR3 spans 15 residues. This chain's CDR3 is CSVVVGGGPGHEQYF. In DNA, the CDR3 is TGCAGCGTTGTGGTGGGGGGGGGTCCTGGGCACGAGCAGTACTTC.

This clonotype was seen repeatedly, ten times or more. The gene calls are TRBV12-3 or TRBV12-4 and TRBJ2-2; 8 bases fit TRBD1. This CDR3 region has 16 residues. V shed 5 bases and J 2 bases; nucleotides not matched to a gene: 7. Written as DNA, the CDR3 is TGTGCCAGCAGTCCTCCTCAGGGGGCTAACACCGGGGAGCTGTTTTTT. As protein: CASSPPQGANTGELFF.

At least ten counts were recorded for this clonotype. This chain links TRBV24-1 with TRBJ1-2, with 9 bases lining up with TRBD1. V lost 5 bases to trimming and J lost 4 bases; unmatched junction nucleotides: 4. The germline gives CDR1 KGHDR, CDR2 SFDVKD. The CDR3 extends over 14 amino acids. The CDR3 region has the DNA TGTGCCACCAGTGCCCCGGACAGGGGCTATGGCTACACCTTC. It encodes CATSAPDRGYGYTF.

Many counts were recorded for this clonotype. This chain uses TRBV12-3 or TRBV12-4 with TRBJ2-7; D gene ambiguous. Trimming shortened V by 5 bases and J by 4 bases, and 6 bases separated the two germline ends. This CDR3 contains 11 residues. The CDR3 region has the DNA TGTGCCAGCAGTCGAAAGTACGAGCAGTACTTC. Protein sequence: CASSRKYEQYF.

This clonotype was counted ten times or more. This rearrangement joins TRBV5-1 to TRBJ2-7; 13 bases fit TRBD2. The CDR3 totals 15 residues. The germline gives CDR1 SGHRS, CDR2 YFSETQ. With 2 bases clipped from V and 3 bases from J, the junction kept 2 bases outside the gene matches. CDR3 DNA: TGCGCCAGCAGCTTTGGGACTAGCGGGAACTACGAGCAGTACTTC. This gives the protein CASSFGTSGNYEQYF. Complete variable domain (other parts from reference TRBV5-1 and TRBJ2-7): KAGVTQTPRYLIKTRGQQVTLSCSPISGHRSVSWYQQTPGQGLQFLFEYFSETQRNKGNFPGRFSGRQFSNSRSEMNVSTLELGDSALYLCASSFGTSGNYEQYFGPGTRLTVT.

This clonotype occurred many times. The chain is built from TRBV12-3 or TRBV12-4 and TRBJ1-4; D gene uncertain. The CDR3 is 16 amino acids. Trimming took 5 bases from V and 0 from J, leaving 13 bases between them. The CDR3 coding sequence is TGTGCCAGCAGTCCCGGTGTTGTTGCAACTAATGAAAAACTGTTTTTT. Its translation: CASSPGVVATNEKLFF.

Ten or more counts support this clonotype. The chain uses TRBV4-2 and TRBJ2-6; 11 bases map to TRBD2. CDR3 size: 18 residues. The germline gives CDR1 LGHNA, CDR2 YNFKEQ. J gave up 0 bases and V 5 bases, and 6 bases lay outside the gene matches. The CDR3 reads CASSSHSGGVSGANVLTF. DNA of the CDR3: TGTGCCAGCAGCTCCCATAGCGGGGGGGTCTCTGGGGCCAACGTCCTGACTTTC.

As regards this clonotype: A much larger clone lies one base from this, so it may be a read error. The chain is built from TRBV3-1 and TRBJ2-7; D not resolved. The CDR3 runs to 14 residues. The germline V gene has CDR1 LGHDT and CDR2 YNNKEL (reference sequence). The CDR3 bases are TGTGCCAGCAGCCAAGAGGAGCGACCCTACGAGCATTACTTC. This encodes CASSQEERPYEHYF.

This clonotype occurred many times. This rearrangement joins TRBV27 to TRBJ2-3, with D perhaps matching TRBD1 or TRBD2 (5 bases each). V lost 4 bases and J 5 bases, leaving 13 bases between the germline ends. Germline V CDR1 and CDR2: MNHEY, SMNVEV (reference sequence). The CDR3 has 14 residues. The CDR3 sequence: CASSWGPGRDTQYF. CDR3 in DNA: TGTGCCAGCAGTTGGGGCCCGGGGCGAGATACGCAGTATTTT.

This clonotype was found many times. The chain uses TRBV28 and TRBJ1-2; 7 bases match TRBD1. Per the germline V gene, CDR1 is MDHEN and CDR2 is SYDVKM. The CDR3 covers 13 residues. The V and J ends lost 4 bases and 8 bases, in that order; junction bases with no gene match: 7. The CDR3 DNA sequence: TGTGCCAGCAGTTCTCTACAGGGGAAGGGCTACACCTTC. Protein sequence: CASSSLQGKGYTF.

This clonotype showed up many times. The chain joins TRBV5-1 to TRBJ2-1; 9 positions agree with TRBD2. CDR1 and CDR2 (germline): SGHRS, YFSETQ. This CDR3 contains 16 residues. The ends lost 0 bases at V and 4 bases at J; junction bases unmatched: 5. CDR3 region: CASSLAALAGYNEQFF. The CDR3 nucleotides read TGCGCCAGCAGCTTGGCCGCACTAGCGGGTTACAATGAGCAGTTCTTC.